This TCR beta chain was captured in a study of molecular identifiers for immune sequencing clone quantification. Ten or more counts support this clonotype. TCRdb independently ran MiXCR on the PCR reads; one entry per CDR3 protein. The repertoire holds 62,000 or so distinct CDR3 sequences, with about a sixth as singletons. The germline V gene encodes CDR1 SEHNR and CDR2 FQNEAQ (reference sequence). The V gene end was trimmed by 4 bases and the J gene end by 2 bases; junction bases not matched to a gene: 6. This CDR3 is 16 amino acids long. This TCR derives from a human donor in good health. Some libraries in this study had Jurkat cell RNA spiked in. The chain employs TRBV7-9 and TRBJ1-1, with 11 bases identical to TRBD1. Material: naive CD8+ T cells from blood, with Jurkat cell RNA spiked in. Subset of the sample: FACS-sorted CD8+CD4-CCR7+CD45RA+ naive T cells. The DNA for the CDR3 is TGTGCCAGCAGCTCAACCGGGACAGGGGGTAACACTGAAGCTTTCTTT. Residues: CASSSTGTGGNTEAFF.